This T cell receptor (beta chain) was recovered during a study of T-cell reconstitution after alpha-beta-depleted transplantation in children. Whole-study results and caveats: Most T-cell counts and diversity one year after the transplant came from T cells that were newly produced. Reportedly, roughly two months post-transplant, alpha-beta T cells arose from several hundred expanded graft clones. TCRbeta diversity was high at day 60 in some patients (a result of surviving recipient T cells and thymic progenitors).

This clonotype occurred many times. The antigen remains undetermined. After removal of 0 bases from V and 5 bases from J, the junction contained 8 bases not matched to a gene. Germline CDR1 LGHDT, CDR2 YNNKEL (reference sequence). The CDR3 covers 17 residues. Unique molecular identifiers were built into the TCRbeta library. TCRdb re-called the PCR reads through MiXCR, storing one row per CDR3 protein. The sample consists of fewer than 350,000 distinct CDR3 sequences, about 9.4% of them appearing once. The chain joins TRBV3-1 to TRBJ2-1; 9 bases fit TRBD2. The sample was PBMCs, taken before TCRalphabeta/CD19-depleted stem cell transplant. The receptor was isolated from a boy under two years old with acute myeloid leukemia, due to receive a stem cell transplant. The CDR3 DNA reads TGTGCCAGCAGCCAAGATTATTCTAGCGGGGTCGACAATGAGCAGTTCTTC. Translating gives CASSQDYSSGVDNEQFF.